Listed here is a single TCR beta chain. The antigen is unknown. The sample originates from a study of cytomegalovirus exposure and HLA in healthy donors. Study results and caveats: Subsequent analysis revealed that first-cohort TCR clusters tended to co-occur in the roughly 120 validation repertoires. In vitro assays verified that three CMV-associated chains recognized CMV antigens specifically.

TCRdb's table, derived via immunoSEQ multiplex PCR, lists solely in-frame clones and lacks some. The top ten hold 5.5% to 6.5% of the sample, which has some 210,000 clones, less than 90% seen once. The V end was cut by 0 bases, the J end by 7 bases, with 16 bases between. In germline, CDR1 is SGHRS, CDR2 YFSETQ. The CDR3 contains 15 residues. The source is a woman younger than 30 in good health and CMV-seronegative. The chain is built from TRBV5-1 and TRBJ1-2; tentatively, D is TRBD1 (6 bases). The sample consisted of PBMCs. The CDR3 protein is CASSLGARGGFGYTF. The CDR3 DNA reads TGCGCCAGCAGCTTGGGTGCCAGGGGAGGTTTTGGCTACACCTTC.